This is a list of T cell receptor beta chains from one sample in a study of blood T cell repertoires in COVID-19. Generated by immunoSEQ multiplex PCR, the TCRdb table keeps only in-frame clones and is missing some. The data hold roughly 100,000 clones, with 75% to 85% observed a single time. What was sequenced was peripheral blood. Every receptor here comes from an elderly man with COVID-19, enrolled during active disease. Each CDR3 is given with its conserved first and last residue. D genes are given only for firm matches. Clone size appears in some rows only: once, few, many, or a class for an expanded clone.

J: TRBJ1-4
size: once
V: TRBV6-5
D: TRBD1
DNA: TGTGCCAGCAGTTACAGGGGGCGACCTAATGAAAAACTGTTTTTT
CDR3: CASSYRGRPNEKLFF

J: TRBJ2-7
size: NA
V: TRBV4-3
D: NA
DNA: TGCGCCAGCAGTCTAACTTCCAGGGTGAACGAGCAGTACTTC
CDR3: CASSLTSRVNEQYF

J: TRBJ2-7
size: NA
V: TRBV28
D: TRBD2
DNA: TGTGCCAGCAGTTTGCCCGGGGGGGGGTCCTACGGGCAGTACTTC
CDR3: CASSLPGGGSYGQYF

J: TRBJ1-6
size: NA
V: TRBV3-1/TRBV3-2
D: NA
DNA: TGTGCCAGCAGCCTGGACCCAGGGTCCTCCTATAATTCACCCCTCCACTTT
CDR3: CASSLDPGSSYNSPLHF

J: TRBJ2-1
size: once
V: TRBV7-3
D: NA
DNA: TGTGCCAGCAGCTTTAGCGGCGGCCCCAGGGGGAGGTCCTACAATGAGCAGTTCTTC
CDR3: CASSFSGGPRGRSYNEQFF

J: TRBJ2-7
size: once
V: TRBV29-1
D: NA
DNA: TGCAGCGTTGTTGGGGGGGCGGGTGCCTACGAGCAGTACTTC
CDR3: CSVVGGAGAYEQYF

J: TRBJ2-3
size: NA
V: TRBV3-1/TRBV3-2
D: TRBD2
DNA: TGTGCCAGCAGCCCAACGGGAGGCTGGGATACGCAGTATTTT
CDR3: CASSPTGGWDTQYF

J: TRBJ2-5
size: NA
V: TRBV2
D: NA
DNA: TGTGCCAGCACGGGAAGAAGGGAGACCCAGTACTTC
CDR3: CASTGRRETQYF

J: TRBJ1-5
size: NA
V: TRBV19
D: NA
DNA: TGTGCCAGTAGTATAGGGGAGGGCCGGCAGCCCCAGCATTTT
CDR3: CASSIGEGRQPQHF

J: TRBJ2-1
size: NA
V: TRBV28
D: TRBD2
DNA: TGTGCCGGCAGTACGCTAGCGGGAGTGGGCTCCTACAATGAGCAGTTCTTC
CDR3: CAGSTLAGVGSYNEQFF

J: TRBJ2-7
size: NA
V: TRBV30
D: NA
DNA: TGTGCCTGGAGTGTACGAAGGGGTAGCGGACGTCTCTACGAGCAGTACTTC
CDR3: CAWSVRRGSGRLYEQYF

J: TRBJ1-2
size: NA
V: TRBV7-2
D: NA
DNA: TGTGCCAGCAGCTTTACTTCTAACTATGGCTACACCTTC
CDR3: CASSFTSNYGYTF

J: TRBJ1-2
size: NA
V: TRBV11-3
D: TRBD1
DNA: TGTGCCAGCAGCAGGAGACAGGGGCGCTATGGCTACACCTTC
CDR3: CASSRRQGRYGYTF

J: TRBJ1-1
size: NA
V: TRBV6-2/TRBV6-3
D: NA
DNA: TGTGCCAGCAGTTACCGGACTGAAGCTTTCTTT
CDR3: CASSYRTEAFF

J: TRBJ2-7
size: NA
V: TRBV11-2
D: NA
DNA: TGTGCCAGCAGACGGCCCCTGACAGGAATCGGCGAGCAGTACTTC
CDR3: CASRRPLTGIGEQYF

J: TRBJ1-3
size: NA
V: TRBV6-5
D: TRBD1
DNA: TGTGCCAGCAGCCTAGCAGGGGGCTCTGGAAACACCATATATTTT
CDR3: CASSLAGGSGNTIYF

J: TRBJ2-1
size: NA
V: TRBV27
D: TRBD2
DNA: TGTGCCAGCAGGGGACTAGTTGTTATTGAGCAGTTCTTC
CDR3: CASRGLVVIEQFF

J: TRBJ1-1
size: NA
V: TRBV10-3
D: NA
DNA: TGTGCCATCAGTGAGGGCACGGGAGGCACTGAAGCTTTCTTT
CDR3: CAISEGTGGTEAFF

J: TRBJ1-1
size: NA
V: TRBV11-2
D: NA
DNA: TGTGCCAGCAGCACACAGCGGCTGAACACTGAAGCTTTCTTT
CDR3: CASSTQRLNTEAFF

J: TRBJ2-7
size: NA
V: TRBV11-2
D: TRBD2
DNA: TGTGCCAGCAGCCGGACTAGCGGGTATTCCTACGAGCAGTACTTC
CDR3: CASSRTSGYSYEQYF

J: TRBJ1-1
size: NA
V: TRBV19
D: TRBD1
DNA: TGTGCCAGTATGGGGGGGACAGGGGGCTTGAACACTGAAGCTTTCTTT
CDR3: CASMGGTGGLNTEAFF

J: TRBJ1-3
size: NA
V: TRBV5-1
D: NA
DNA: TGCGCCAGCAGCCCCGGACAGAACTCTGGAAACACCATATATTTT
CDR3: CASSPGQNSGNTIYF

J: TRBJ1-5
size: NA
V: TRBV25-1
D: TRBD1
DNA: TGTGCCAGCAGTATGGACAGGGACAATCAGCCCCAGCATTTT
CDR3: CASSMDRDNQPQHF

J: TRBJ1-1
size: NA
V: TRBV4-1
D: TRBD1
DNA: TGCGCCAGCAGCCAAGTAGGTGGACAGGGGTTAATCGCTGAAGCTTTCTTT
CDR3: CASSQVGGQGLIAEAFF